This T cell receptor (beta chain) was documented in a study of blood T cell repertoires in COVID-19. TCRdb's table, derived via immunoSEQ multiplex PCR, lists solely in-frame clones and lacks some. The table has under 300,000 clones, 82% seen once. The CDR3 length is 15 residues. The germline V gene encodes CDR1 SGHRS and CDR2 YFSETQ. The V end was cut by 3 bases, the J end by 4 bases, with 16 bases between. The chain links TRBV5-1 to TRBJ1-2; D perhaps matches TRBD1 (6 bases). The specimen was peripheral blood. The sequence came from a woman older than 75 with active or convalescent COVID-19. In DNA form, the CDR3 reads TGCGCCAGCAGCTGGGGACCGACGGACAGCTATGGCTACACCTTC. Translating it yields CASSWGPTDSYGYTF. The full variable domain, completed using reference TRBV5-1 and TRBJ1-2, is KAGVTQTPRYLIKTRGQQVTLSCSPISGHRSVSWYQQTPGQGLQFLFEYFSETQRNKGNFPGRFSGRQFSNSRSEMNVSTLELGDSALYLCASSWGPTDSYGYTFGSGTRLTVV.